This TCR beta chain appears in the sequencing data of a study of CD8+ T cells in alopecia areata. This clone was counted a few times. Its target is not known. Study-wide results and limits: Especially in alopecia totalis/universalis, lesional scalp showed greater clonality than normal scalp did. Both scalp clonality and the expanded CD8+ clones among the top 100 showed a significant decrease with tofacitinib.

Sample treatment: oral pan-JAK inhibitor, 5-10 mg twice daily. PBMCs, the starting material, were the source of sorted CD4+ and CD8+ T cells. cDNA prepared by RNA extraction and subsequent reverse transcription served as the template for sequencing. Assay used: immunoSEQ multiplex PCR; TCRdb lists only in-frame clones, some missing. The sample yields 200,000 or so clones, approximately 40% seen once. V was cut by 3 bases and J by 8 bases, with 10 bases left in between. This CDR3 is 12 amino acids long. Germline-derived CDR1 and CDR2 are MDHEN and SYDVKM. The TCR was taken from a human donor with alopecia areata. The sample here was CD4+ T cells sorted from blood, taken at approximately week 37, from a patient treated with tofacitinib. The chain is built from TRBV28 and TRBJ1-2, with no clear D. DNA of the CDR3: TGTGCCAGCAGTTTCCTCCAAAGCGGCTACACCTTC. It encodes CASSFLQSGYTF.